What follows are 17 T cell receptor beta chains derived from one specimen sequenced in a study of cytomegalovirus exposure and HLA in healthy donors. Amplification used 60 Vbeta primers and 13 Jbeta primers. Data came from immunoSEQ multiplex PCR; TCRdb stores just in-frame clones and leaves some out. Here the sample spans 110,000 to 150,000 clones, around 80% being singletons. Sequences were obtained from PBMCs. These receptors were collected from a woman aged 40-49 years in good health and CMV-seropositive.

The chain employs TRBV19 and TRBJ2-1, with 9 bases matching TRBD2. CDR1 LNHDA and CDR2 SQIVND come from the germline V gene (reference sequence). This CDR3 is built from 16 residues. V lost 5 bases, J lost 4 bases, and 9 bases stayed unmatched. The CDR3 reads CASSFLTSGLYNEQFF. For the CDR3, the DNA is TGTGCCAGTAGTTTCCTGACTAGCGGATTATACAATGAGCAGTTCTTC.

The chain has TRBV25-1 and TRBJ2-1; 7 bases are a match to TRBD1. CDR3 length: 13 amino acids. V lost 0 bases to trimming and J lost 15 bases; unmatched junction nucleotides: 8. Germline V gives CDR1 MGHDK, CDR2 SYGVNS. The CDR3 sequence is CASSEYKGAARFF. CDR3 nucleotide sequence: TGTGCCAGCAGTGAATACAAGGGGGCGGCGAGGTTCTTC.

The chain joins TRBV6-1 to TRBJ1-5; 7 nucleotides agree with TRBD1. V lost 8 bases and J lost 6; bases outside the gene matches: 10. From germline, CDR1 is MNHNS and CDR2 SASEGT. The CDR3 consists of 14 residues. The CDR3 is CASGPDRVSQPQHF. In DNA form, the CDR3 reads TGTGCCAGCGGCCCTGACAGGGTCTCTCAGCCCCAGCATTTT.

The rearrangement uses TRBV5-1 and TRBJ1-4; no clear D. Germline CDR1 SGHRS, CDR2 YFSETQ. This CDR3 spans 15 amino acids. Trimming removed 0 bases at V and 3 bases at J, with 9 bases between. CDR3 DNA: TGCGCCAGCAGCTTGGCGTGGGGAGCTAATGAAAAACTGTTTTTT. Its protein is CASSLAWGANEKLFF.

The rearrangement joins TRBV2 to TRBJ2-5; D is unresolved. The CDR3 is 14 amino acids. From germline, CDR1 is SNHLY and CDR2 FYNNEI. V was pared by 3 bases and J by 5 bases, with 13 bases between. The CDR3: CASSEITAGETQYF. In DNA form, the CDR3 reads TGTGCCAGCAGTGAGATCACCGCCGGGGAGACCCAGTACTTC.

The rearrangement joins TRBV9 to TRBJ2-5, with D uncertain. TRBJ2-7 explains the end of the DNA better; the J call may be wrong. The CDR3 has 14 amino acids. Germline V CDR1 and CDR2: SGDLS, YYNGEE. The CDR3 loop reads CASSVSAGDYEQYF. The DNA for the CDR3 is TGTGCCAGCAGCGTTTCAGCAGGAGACTACGAGCAGTACTTC.

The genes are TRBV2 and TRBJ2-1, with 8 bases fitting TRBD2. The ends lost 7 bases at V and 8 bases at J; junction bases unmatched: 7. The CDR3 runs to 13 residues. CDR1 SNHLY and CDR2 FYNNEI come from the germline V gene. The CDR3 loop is CASMGSGIDEQFF. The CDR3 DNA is TGTGCCAGCATGGGTAGCGGGATTGATGAGCAGTTCTTC.

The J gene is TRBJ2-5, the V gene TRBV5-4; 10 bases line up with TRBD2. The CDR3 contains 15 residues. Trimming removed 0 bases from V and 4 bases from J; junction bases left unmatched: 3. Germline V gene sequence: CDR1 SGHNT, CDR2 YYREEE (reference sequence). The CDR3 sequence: CASSLVASGGETQYF. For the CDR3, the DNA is TGTGCCAGCAGCTTGGTGGCTAGCGGGGGAGAGACCCAGTACTTC. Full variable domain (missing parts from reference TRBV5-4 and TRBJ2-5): ETGVTQSPTHLIKTRGQQVTLRCSSQSGHNTVSWYQQALGQGPQFIFQYYREEENGRGNFPPRFSGLQFPNYSSELNVNALELDDSALYLCASSLVASGGETQYFGPGTRLLVL.

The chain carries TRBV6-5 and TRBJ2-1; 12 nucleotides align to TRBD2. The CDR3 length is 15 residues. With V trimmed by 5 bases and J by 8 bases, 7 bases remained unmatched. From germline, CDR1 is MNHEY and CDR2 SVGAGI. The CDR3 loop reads CASSRTSGKWDEQFF. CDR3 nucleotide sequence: TGTGCCAGCAGTAGGACTAGCGGGAAATGGGATGAGCAGTTCTTC.

The CDR3 region is CASSHQGLQETQYF. The CDR3 coding sequence is TGTGCCAGCAGCCATCAGGGGCTTCAAGAGACCCAGTACTTC. This rearrangement joins TRBV14 to TRBJ2-5, with D perhaps matching TRBD1 (6 bases). V gave up 3 bases and J gave up 2 bases, with 10 bases separating them. The V gene's germline CDR1 is SGHDN and CDR2 FVKESK. The CDR3 extends over 14 amino acids.

Here the CDR3 DNA reads TGTGCCTGGAGCCCGGGAATAAGCCAGCCCCAGCATTTT. Encoded protein: CAWSPGISQPQHF. This rearrangement joins TRBV30 to TRBJ1-5; D gene unclear. This CDR3 region has 13 residues. Per germline, CDR1 GTSNPN and CDR2 SVGIG (reference sequence). With 3 bases removed from V and 7 bases from J, the gap between germline ends came to 13 bases.

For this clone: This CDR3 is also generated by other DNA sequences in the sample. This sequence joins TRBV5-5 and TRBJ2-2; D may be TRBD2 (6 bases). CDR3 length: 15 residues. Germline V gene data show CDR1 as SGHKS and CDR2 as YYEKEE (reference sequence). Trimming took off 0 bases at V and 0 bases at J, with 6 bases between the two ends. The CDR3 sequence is CASSLAGANTGELFF. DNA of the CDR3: TGTGCCAGCAGCTTGGCGGGGGCGAACACCGGGGAGCTGTTTTTT.

CDR3 coding DNA: TGTGCCAGCAGCGGGACGGGACTAGGCACCAATGAGCAGTTCTTC. This gives the protein CASSGTGLGTNEQFF. The V call is TRBV9, the J call TRBJ2-1, with TRBD2 identical over 8 bases. With V trimmed by 3 bases and J by 6 bases, 8 bases remained unmatched. Germline-derived CDR1 and CDR2 are SGDLS and YYNGEE. The CDR3 has 15 amino acids.

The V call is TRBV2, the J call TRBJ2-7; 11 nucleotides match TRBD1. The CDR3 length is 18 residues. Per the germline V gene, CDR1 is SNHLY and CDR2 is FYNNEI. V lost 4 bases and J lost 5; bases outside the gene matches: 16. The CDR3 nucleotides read TGTGCCAGCAGTGTCCCCGCTTCCCGGGACAGGGGGACAGACGAGCAGTACTTC. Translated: CASSVPASRDRGTDEQYF.

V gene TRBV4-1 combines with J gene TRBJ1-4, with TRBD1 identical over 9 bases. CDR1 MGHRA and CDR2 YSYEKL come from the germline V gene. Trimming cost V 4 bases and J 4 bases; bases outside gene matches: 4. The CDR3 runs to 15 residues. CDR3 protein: CASSPRDRDNEKLFF. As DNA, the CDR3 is TGCGCCAGCAGCCCACGGGACAGGGATAATGAAAAACTGTTTTTT.

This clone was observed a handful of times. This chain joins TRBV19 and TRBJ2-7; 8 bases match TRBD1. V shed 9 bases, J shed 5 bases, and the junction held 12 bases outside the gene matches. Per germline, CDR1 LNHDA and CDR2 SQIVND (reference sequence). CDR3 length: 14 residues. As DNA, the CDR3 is TGTGCCAGCACCGGCGGGACAGGTATCGACGAGCAGTACTTC. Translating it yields CASTGGTGIDEQYF.

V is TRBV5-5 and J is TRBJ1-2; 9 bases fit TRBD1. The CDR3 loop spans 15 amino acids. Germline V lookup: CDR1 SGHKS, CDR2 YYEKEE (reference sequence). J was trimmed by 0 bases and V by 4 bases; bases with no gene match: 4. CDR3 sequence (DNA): TGTGCCAGCAGCCCCGGACAGGGGACTAACTATGGCTACACCTTC. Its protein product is CASSPGQGTNYGYTF.